This T cell receptor (beta chain) was sequenced for a study of cytotoxic CD8 clonotypes in ibrutinib-treated CLL. Study-level background: Timing of response sample collection was a median around eleven months after treatment start, with a range of 6 to 36. Across samples, productive templates numbered a few hundred thousand and productive rearrangements reached 75,000 to 100,000 on average.

The CDR3 totals 13 residues. The V end was cut by 0 bases, the J end by 4 bases, with 6 bases between. CDR1 is SGHAT and CDR2 is FQNNGV in the germline V gene. Measured with immunoSEQ multiplex PCR; TCRdb has only the in-frame clones, and not every one. Among roughly 42,000 clones listed, approximately 65% were seen once. The study's findings and limits: The study found clonality rose at ibrutinib response, then fell toward baseline at progression.

Remarks on this clone: Its antigen is as yet unknown.

The chain recombines TRBV11-2 with TRBJ1-1; unclear D gene. The source of this sequence is a human donor with chronic lymphocytic leukemia. Specimen: PBMCs, collected after 24 months of ibrutinib treatment. The CDR3 region has the DNA TGTGCCAGCAGCTTAGAAATAGCCACTGAAGCTTTCTTT. Its protein product is CASSLEIATEAFF.